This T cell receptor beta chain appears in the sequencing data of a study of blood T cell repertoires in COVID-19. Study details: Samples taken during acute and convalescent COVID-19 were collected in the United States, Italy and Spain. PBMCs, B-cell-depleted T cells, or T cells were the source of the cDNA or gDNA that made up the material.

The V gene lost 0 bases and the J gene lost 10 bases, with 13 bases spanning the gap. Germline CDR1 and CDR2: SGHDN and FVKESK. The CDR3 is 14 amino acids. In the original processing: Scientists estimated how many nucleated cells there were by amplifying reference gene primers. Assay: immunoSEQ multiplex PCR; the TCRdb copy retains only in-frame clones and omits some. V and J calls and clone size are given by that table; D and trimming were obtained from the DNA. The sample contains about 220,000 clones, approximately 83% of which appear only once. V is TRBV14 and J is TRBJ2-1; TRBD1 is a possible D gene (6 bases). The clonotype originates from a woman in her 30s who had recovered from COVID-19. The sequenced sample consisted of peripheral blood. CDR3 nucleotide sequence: TGTGCCAGCAGCCAAGAAGGTTGGGGGCCCGAGCAGTTCTTC. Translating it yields CASSQEGWGPEQFF.